A single sample is the source of the 3 T cell receptor beta chains below, sequenced in a study of T cell responses to AZD1222 COVID-19 vaccine. Libraries were prepared by immunoSEQ multiplex PCR; TCRdb keeps only in-frame clonotypes and omits some of them. The data hold roughly 91,000 clones, with over 85% observed a single time. The material sequenced was peripheral blood, taken on day 0 of AZD1222 vaccination. Source of these receptors: an adult in good health.

The DNA for the CDR3 is TGTGCCAGCAGCCCTCCGGGACTAGTTTCCGAGCAGTACTTC. Translating gives CASSPPGLVSEQYF. The chain combines TRBV3-1 (or the pseudogene TRBV3-2) with TRBJ2-7; 8 nucleotides align to TRBD2. This CDR3 has 14 residues. The germline V gene encodes CDR1 LGHDT and CDR2 YNNKEL (reference sequence). Trimming at V came to 4 bases and at J to 6 bases, leaving 8 bases not matched to a gene.

This sequence joins TRBV2 and TRBJ1-1; no clear D gene. CDR3 length equals 13 residues. The V end lost 4 bases, the J end lost 3 bases, and 9 bases lay between the germline ends. CDR1 SNHLY and CDR2 FYNNEI come from the germline V gene. This CDR3 reads CASSVEDYTEAFF. The CDR3 DNA reads as TGTGCCAGCAGTGTTGAGGATTACACTGAAGCTTTCTTT.

The chain has TRBV7-8 and TRBJ1-6, with D possibly matching TRBD1 (6 bases). There are 14 residues in the CDR3. V was shortened by 4 bases and J by 5 bases, with 9 bases between the two germline ends. Germline CDR1 is SGHVS and CDR2 is FQNEAQ. Written as DNA, the CDR3 is TGTGCCAGCAGCTCCACAGGGAATAATTCACCCCTCCACTTT. This sequence encodes CASSSTGNNSPLHF.